The entry below gives a single T cell receptor beta chain sequence along with its context. This clone was observed a handful of times. There is no known antigen for this receptor. Within one base of it there is no much larger clone, and no base qualities were kept. The data stem from a study of blood T cell repertoires in COVID-19 (dated by TCRdb to about 2020). Context from the whole study: Samples from collaborators originated in the United States, Italy and Spain and spanned both the acute and convalescent phases of COVID-19. The dataset comprised deeply sampled blood TCRbeta repertoires from subjects exposed to, actively infected with, or recovered from COVID-19. Nearly every sample came with metadata listing a de-identified subject ID, COVID-19 status, age in years and sex. The samples were drawn from two sources: the first 160 participants of the ongoing ImmuneRACE study, and 1,000 to 1,500 subjects contributed by 6 global collaborators. The repertoires were released in a freely available public database meant as a resource for research on the immune response to SARS-CoV-2. The material from the prospective study consisted of cDNA or gDNA derived from T cells, B-cell-depleted T cells, or PBMCs. Where available, HLA class I and class II types were obtained from metadata supplied by the sample provider rather than from assay-based typing.

Trimming takes 4 bases from V and 0 bases from J, and the germline ends sit 13 bases apart. Based on the germline V gene (reference sequence), the CDR1 and CDR2 sequences are MNHEY and SMNVEV. The CDR3 runs 15 amino acids, cysteine and phenylalanine included. Only the CDR3 DNA stays, 45 bases, in frame from base 1. TCRbeta CDR3 regions were amplified from genomic DNA using the immunoSEQ Assay, a bias-controlled multiplex PCR. Concerning the study's data processing: The number of nucleated cells in each sample was estimated from the amplification of reference gene primers within the assay. To quantify the absolute abundance of each unique TCRbeta CDR3 rearrangement, sequence reads were collapsed and filtered. For each sample, productive Simpson clonality was calculated as the square root of Simpson's diversity index over productive rearrangements. Drawn from immuneACCESS, this table holds only the in-frame rearrangements with V and J called that TCRdb kept. Clones are partly lost; checked studies trace under half to an unresolved V gene and leave the rest unexplained. V, J and clone size are taken as reported in that table, and D and trimming were inferred from the DNA itself. The sample data list 100,000 to 120,000 clones, and approximately 68% of these were observed just once. 6% to 8% of the sample belongs to the ten largest clones.

Whole blood was collected in K2EDTA tubes by collaborating institutions according to the institutions' own protocols. For TCRbeta analysis, collaborators shipped samples as frozen whole blood, isolated PBMCs, or DNA extracted from either of those sample types. General conclusions and limits of the study: The quantity of clinical and demographic metadata differed by source and by participant and was supplied without curation.

Specimen: peripheral blood. The sequence links TRBV27 to TRBJ2-7; matching of 6 bases hints at TRBD1 as the D gene. The origin of this receptor is an older woman with acute or convalescent COVID-19. The CDR3 protein: CASSYKGDGSYEQYF. The nucleotide sequence is TGTGCCAGCAGTTATAAGGGGGACGGCTCCTACGAGCAGTACTTC.